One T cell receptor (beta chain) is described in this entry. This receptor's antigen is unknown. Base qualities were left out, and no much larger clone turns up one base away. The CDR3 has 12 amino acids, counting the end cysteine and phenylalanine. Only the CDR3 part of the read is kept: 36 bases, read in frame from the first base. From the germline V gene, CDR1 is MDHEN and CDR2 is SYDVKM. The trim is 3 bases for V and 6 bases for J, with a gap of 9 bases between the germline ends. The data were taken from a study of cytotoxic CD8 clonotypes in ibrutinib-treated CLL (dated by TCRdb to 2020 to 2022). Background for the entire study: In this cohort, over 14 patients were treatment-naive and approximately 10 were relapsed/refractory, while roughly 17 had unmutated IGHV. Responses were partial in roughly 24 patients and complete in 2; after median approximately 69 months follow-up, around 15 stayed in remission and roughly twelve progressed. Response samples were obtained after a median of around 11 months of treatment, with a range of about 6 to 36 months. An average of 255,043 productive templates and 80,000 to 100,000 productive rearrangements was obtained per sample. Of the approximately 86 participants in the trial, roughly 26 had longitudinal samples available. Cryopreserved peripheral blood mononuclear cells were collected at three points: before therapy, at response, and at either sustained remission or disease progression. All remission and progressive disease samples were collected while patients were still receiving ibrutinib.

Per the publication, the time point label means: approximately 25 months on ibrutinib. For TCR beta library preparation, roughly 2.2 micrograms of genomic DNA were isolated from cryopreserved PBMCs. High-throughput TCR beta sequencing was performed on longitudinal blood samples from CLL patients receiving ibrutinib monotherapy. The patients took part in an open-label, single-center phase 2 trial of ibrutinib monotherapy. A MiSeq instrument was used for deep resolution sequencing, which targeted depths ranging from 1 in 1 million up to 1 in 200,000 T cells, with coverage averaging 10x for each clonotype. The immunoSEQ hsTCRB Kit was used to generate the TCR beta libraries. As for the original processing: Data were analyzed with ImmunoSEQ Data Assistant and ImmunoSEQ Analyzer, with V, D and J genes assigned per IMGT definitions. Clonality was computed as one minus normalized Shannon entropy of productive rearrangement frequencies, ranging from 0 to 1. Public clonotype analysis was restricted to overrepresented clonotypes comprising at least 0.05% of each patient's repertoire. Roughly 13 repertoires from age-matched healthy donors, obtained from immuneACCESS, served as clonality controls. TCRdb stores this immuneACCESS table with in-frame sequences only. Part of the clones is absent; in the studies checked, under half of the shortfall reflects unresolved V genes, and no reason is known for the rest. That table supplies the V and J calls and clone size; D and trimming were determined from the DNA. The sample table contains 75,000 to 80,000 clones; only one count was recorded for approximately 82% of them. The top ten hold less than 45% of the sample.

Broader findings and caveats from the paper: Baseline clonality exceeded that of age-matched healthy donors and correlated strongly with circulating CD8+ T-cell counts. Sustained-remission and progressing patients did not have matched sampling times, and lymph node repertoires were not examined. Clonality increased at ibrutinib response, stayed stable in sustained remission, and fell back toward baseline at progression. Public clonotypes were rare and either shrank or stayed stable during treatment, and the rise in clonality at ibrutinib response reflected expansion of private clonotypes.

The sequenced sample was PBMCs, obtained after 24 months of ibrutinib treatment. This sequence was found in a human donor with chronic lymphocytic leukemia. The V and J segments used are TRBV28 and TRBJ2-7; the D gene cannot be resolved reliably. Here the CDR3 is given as CASSFNTGEQYF. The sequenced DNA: TGTGCCAGCAGTTTCAATACGGGCGAGCAGTACTTC.